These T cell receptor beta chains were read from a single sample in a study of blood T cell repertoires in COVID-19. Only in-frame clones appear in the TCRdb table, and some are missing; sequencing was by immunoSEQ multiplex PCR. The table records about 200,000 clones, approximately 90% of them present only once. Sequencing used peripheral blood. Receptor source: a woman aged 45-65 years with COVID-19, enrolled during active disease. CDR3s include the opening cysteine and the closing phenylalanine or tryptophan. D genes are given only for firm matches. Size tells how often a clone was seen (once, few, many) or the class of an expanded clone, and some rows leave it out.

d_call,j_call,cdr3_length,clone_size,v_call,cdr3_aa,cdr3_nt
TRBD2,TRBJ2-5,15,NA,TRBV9,CASSVGGTSGMTQYF,TGTGCCAGCAGCGTAGGGGGAACTAGCGGGATGACCCAGTACTTC
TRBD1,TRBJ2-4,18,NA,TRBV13,CASSSSRQGIIAKNIQYF,TGTGCCAGCAGCTCCTCTCGACAGGGGATAATAGCCAAAAACATTCAGTACTTC
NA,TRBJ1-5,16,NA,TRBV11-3,CASSSQDPAQHQPQHF,TGTGCCAGCAGCTCTCAGGATCCGGCGCAGCACCAGCCCCAGCATTTT
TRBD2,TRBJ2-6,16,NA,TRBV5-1,CASSLFSGGGANVLTF,TGCGCCAGCAGCTTGTTTAGCGGGGGTGGGGCCAACGTCCTGACTTTC
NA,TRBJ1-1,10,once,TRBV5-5,CASSGLEAFF,TGTGCCAGCTCGGGTCTTGAAGCTTTCTTT
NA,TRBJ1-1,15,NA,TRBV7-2,CASSLSDTRNTEAFF,TGTGCCAGCAGCTTAAGTGACACGAGGAACACTGAAGCTTTCTTT
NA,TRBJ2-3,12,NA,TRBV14,CASSRYTDTQYF,TGTGCCAGCAGCCGCTACACAGATACGCAGTATTTT
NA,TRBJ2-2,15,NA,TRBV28,CASSPQGSGTGELFF,TGTGCCAGCAGTCCCCAGGGGTCGGGAACCGGGGAGCTGTTTTTT
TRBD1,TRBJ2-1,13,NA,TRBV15,CATSRARGQGSFF,TGTGCCACCAGCAGAGCTAGGGGGCAGGGTTCGTTCTTC
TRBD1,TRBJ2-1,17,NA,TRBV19,CASSRRFRDSSYNEQFF,TGTGCCAGTAGCCGACGCTTCCGGGACAGCTCCTACAATGAGCAGTTCTTC
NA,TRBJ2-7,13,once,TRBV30,CAWTDGVGHEQYF,TGTGCCTGGACCGACGGGGTGGGCCACGAGCAGTACTTC
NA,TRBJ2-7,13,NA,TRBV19,CASSIDRSYEQYF,TGTGCCAGTAGTATAGACCGGTCCTACGAGCAGTACTTC
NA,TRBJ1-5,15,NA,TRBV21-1,CASSSQDRQDQPQHF,TGTGCCAGCAGCTCCCAGGACAGGCAGGATCAGCCCCAGCATTTT
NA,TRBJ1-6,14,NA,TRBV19,CASSARGYNSPLHF,TGTGCCAGTAGTGCCAGGGGTTATAATTCACCCCTCCACTTT
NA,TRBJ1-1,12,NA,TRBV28,CASRPGQLEAFF,TGTGCCAGCAGGCCAGGACAGCTTGAAGCTTTCTTT
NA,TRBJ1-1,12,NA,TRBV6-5,CASRAGGSEAFF,TGTGCCAGCAGGGCGGGGGGGTCTGAAGCTTTCTTT
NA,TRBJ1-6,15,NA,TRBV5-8,CASSLSQSDNSPLHF,TGTGCCAGCAGCTTGTCTCAGAGCGATAATTCACCCCTCCACTTT
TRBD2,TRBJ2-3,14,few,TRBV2,CASRLAGGTDTQYF,TGTGCCAGCAGACTAGCGGGGGGCACAGATACGCAGTATTTT
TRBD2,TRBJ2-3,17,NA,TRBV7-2,CASSALWDYSSTDTQYF,TGTGCCAGCAGCGCCCTCTGGGACTACTCTAGCACAGATACGCAGTATTTT
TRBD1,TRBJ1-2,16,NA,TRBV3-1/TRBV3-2,CASSHPGTGSGRGYTF,TGTGCCAGCAGCCATCCCGGGACAGGGAGCGGGAGGGGCTACACCTTC
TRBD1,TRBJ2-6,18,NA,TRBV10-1,CASSPTGARSGGANVLTF,TGCGCCAGCAGTCCGACAGGGGCCCGATCGGGAGGGGCCAACGTCCTGACTTTC
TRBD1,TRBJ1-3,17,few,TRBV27,CASSLSRLDRVGNTIYF,TGTGCCAGCAGTTTATCGAGATTGGACAGGGTTGGAAACACCATATATTTT
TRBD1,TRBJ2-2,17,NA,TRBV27,CASSLRTGGKNTGELFF,TGTGCCAGCAGTTTAAGGACAGGGGGCAAGAACACCGGGGAGCTGTTTTTT
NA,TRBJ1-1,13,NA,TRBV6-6,CASSLSLNTEAFF,TGTGCCAGCAGCCTATCCCTGAACACTGAAGCTTTCTTT
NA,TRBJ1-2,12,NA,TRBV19,CATQDTYYGYTF,TGTGCCACCCAGGACACCTACTATGGCTACACCTTC
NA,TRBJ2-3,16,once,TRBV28,CASTGGEFGITDTQYF,TGTGCCAGCACCGGAGGGGAGTTCGGAATCACAGATACGCAGTATTTT
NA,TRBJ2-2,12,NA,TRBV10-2,CASSGRAGELFF,TGCGCCAGCAGTGGAAGAGCCGGGGAGCTGTTTTTT
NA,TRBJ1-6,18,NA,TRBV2,CASSGLSGGSSYNSPLHF,TGTGCCAGCAGTGGGTTATCGGGGGGCAGCTCCTATAATTCACCCCTCCACTTT
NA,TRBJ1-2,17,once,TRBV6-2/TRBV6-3,CASRYAGGQRPLYGYTF,TGTGCCAGCAGGTACGCCGGGGGGCAGAGACCTCTGTATGGCTACACCTTC
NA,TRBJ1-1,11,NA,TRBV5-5,CASSLNREAFF,TGTGCCAGCAGCCTAAACAGGGAAGCTTTCTTT
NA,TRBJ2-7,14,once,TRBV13,CASSPKIEPYEQYF,TGTGCCAGCAGCCCCAAAATTGAGCCCTACGAGCAGTACTTC
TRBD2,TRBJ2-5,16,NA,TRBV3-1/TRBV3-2,CASSHASGPYQETQYF,TGTGCCAGCAGCCATGCTAGCGGGCCGTACCAAGAGACCCAGTACTTC
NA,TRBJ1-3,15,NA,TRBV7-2,CASSLGGTLGNTIYF,TGTGCCAGCAGCTTAGGGGGCACCCTGGGAAACACCATATATTTT
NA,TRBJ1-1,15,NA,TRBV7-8,CASSLDVRGNTEAFF,TGTGCCAGCAGCTTAGACGTCCGGGGGAACACTGAAGCTTTCTTT
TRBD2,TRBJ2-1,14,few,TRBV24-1,CATSDLVAGNEQFF,TGTGCCACCAGTGATTTGGTAGCGGGCAATGAGCAGTTCTTC
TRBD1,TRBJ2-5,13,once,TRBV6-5,CASSYWTGETQYF,TGTGCCAGCAGTTACTGGACAGGAGAGACCCAGTACTTC
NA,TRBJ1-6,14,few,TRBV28,CASSLGAWDSPLHF,TGTGCCAGCAGTTTGGGGGCTTGGGATTCACCCCTCCACTTT
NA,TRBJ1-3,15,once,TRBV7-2,CASSWDMASGNTIYF,TGTGCCAGCAGCTGGGACATGGCCTCTGGAAACACCATATATTTT
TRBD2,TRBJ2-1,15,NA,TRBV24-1,CATSEHQAGGHEQFF,TGTGCCACCAGTGAACATCAAGCGGGGGGGCATGAGCAGTTCTTC
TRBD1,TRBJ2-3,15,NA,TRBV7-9,CASSLAGTGADTQYF,TGTGCCAGCAGCTTAGCGGGGACAGGCGCAGATACGCAGTATTTT
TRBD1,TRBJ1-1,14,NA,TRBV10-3,CATRGTTGETEAFF,TGTGCCACCAGAGGGACGACAGGGGAGACTGAAGCTTTCTTT
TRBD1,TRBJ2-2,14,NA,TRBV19,CASSQGASTGELFF,TGTGCCAGTAGTCAGGGGGCGAGCACCGGGGAGCTGTTTTTT
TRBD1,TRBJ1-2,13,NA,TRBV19,CASSIGTGGGYTF,TGTGCCAGTAGTATAGGGACAGGAGGGGGCTACACCTTC
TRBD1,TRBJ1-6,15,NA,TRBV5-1,CASSLVAGQGSPLHF,TGCGCCAGCAGCTTGGTAGCGGGACAGGGGTCACCCCTCCACTTT
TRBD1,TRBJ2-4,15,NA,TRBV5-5,CASSLLGGAVDIQYF,TGTGCCAGCAGCTTGCTAGGGGGCGCGGTGGACATTCAGTACTTC
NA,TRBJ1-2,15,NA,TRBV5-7,CASSSPGGDNYGYTF,TGTGCCAGCAGCTCCCCGGGAGGGGATAACTATGGCTACACCTTC